This TCR beta chain was recorded in a study of blood T cell repertoires in COVID-19. In the study overall: Italy, Spain and the United States were the sources of the convalescent and acute COVID-19 samples. The cDNA or gDNA used as material had been derived from T cells, B-cell-depleted T cells, or PBMCs.

V trimming: 5 bases; J trimming: 4 bases; junction bases outside the gene matches: 3. The CDR3 consists of 13 residues. Followed over time, Seattle patients had been enrolled while infection was active. Libraries were prepared by immunoSEQ multiplex PCR; TCRdb keeps only in-frame clonotypes and omits some of them. Among about half a million clones, about 88% were seen once, and the ten largest hold 0.75% to 0.9%. The sequencing input was peripheral blood. V gene TRBV12-3 or TRBV12-4 combines with J gene TRBJ1-2; TRBD1 agrees at 8 bases. The TCR was taken from a man aged 18 to 30 with COVID-19, enrolled during active disease. The CDR3 reads CASSRDRIYGYTF. CDR3 DNA sequence: TGTGCCAGCAGTCGGGACAGGATCTATGGCTACACCTTC.